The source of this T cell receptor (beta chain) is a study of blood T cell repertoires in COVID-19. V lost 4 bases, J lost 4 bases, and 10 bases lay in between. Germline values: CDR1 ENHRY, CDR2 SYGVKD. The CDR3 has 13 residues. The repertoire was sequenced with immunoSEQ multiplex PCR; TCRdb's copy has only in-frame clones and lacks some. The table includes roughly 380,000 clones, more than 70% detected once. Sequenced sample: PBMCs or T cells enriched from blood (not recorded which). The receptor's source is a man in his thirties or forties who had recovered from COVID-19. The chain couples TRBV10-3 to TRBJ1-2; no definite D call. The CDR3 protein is CAISGSDIYGYTF. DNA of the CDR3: TGTGCCATCAGTGGTAGCGATATCTATGGCTACACCTTC.